This T cell receptor beta chain was documented in a study of regulatory T cells in long-lasting Graves disease. Across the study: Positive TSH receptor antibodies alongside over 5 years of antithyroid drugs were what marked Graves' disease as persistent.

Overall study findings and caveats: Reduced TCR diversity was observed in persistent Graves' patients versus newly diagnosed patients.

The table lists this clonotype with many counts. What it recognizes is unknown. Time point meaning: persistent/refractory GD, antithyroid drugs over 5 years with positive TRAb. RNA isolated from PBMCs was used to make the TCR library. The authors built TCR beta libraries using iRepertoire HTBI primers and Arm-PCR of CDR3 regions. In TCRdb, the multiplex PCR reads were re-called with MiXCR into one record per CDR3 protein. The sample records 430,000 or so distinct CDR3 sequences, roughly a fifth being singletons. This CDR3 comprises 15 residues. V gave up 5 bases and J gave up 0 bases, with 14 bases separating them. The germline V gene encodes CDR1 MNHNS and CDR2 SASEGT.

The V call is TRBV6-1, the J call TRBJ2-7; D ambiguous. The material sequenced was peripheral blood mononuclear cells (PBMCs), taken when the disease was refractory, from a patient treated with antithyroid drugs. The TCR comes from a female donor with Graves disease. Here the CDR3 DNA reads TGTGCCAGCAGTCCGACCGTGCCCATCTCCTACGAGCAGTACTTC. This encodes CASSPTVPISYEQYF.